This is a list of T cell receptor beta chains from one sample in a study of molecular identifiers for immune sequencing clone quantification. TCRdb reprocessed the PCR reads via MiXCR and lists one record per CDR3 protein. The table includes around 480,000 distinct CDR3 sequences, about 25% detected once. Sequenced material: naive CD8+ T cells from blood, with Jurkat cell RNA spiked in. Receptor source: a human donor in good health. Some libraries in this study had Jurkat cell RNA spiked in. Both conserved end residues are part of each CDR3. A D gene is named only where the DNA matches it firmly. Size tells how often a clone was seen (once, few, many) or the class of an expanded clone, and some rows leave it out.

CDR3 protein	CDR3 DNA	clone size	D gene	V gene	J gene
CASSSLARGETQYF	TGTGCCAGCAGTTCTCTAGCGAGGGGGGAGACCCAGTACTTC	few	.	TRBV27	TRBJ2-5
CASSPVPERYGYTF	TGTGCCAGCAGCCCCGTCCCAGAACGCTATGGCTACACCTTC	.	.	TRBV5-4	TRBJ1-2
CASSMAGALSTDTQYF	TGTGCCAGCAGCATGGCGGGAGCCTTAAGCACAGATACGCAGTATTTT	many	TRBD2	TRBV7-9	TRBJ2-3
CASSLLNWLQGLNTEAFF	TGTGCCAGCAGCTTATTAAATTGGTTGCAGGGGTTGAACACTGAAGCTTTCTTT	many	.	TRBV7-8	TRBJ1-1
CASRRGTSEYNEQFF	TGTGCCAGCAGACGGGGGACTAGCGAATACAATGAGCAGTTCTTC	.	TRBD2	TRBV7-9	TRBJ2-1
CASSHFPPGLAVSYEQYF	TGTGCCAGCAGCCACTTCCCTCCGGGACTAGCTGTCTCCTACGAGCAGTACTTC	.	TRBD2	TRBV14	TRBJ2-7
CASSPPDTIFPVDEQYF	TGTGCCAGCAGCCCACCCGACACAATTTTTCCCGTTGACGAGCAGTACTTC	few	.	TRBV11-3	TRBJ2-7
CASSQDPGTGYGYTF	TGTGCCAGCAGCCAAGATCCCGGGACAGGATATGGCTACACCTTC	.	TRBD1	TRBV3-1	TRBJ1-2
CASSEGQGGQETQYF	TGTGCCAGCAGCGAGGGACAGGGGGGCCAAGAGACCCAGTACTTC	few	TRBD1	TRBV11-2	TRBJ2-5
CASSSSDRPFEQYF	TGTGCCAGCAGCTCCAGCGACCGCCCCTTCGAGCAGTACTTC	.	.	TRBV5-4	TRBJ2-7
CASSDKEGAYERYF	TGTGCCAGCAGCGATAAAGAGGGGGCCTACGAGCGGTACTTC	.	TRBD1	TRBV12-3/TRBV12-4	TRBJ2-7
CSARDPGLAGVNEQFF	TGCAGTGCTAGAGATCCAGGGTTAGCGGGAGTGAATGAGCAGTTCTTC	few	TRBD2	TRBV20-1	TRBJ2-1
CASSQVYREYSPLHF	TGCGCCAGCAGCCAAGTCTACAGGGAGTATTCACCCCTCCACTTT	few	.	TRBV4-3	TRBJ1-6
CASTVTSSGNTIYF	TGTGCCAGCACGGTGACGAGCTCTGGAAACACCATATATTTT	.	.	TRBV2	TRBJ1-3
CASSAEGGYTEAFF	TGTGCCAGCAGTGCGGAGGGGGGGTACACTGAAGCTTTCTTT	.	.	TRBV6-1	TRBJ1-1
CASSPKETGWGEDEDTQYF	TGTGCCAGCAGTCCAAAAGAGACTGGGTGGGGGGAGGATGAAGATACGCAGTATTTT	.	.	TRBV27	TRBJ2-3
CASSYGTGETDTQYF	TGTGCCAGCAGTTACGGGACAGGGGAAACAGATACGCAGTATTTT	few	TRBD1	TRBV28	TRBJ2-3
CAWSVYSTTNEKLFF	TGTGCCTGGAGTGTATATTCCACAACTAATGAAAAACTGTTTTTT	few	.	TRBV30	TRBJ1-4
CASSSGQGWDTDTQYF	TGCGCCAGCAGCTCAGGACAGGGTTGGGACACAGATACGCAGTATTTT	many	TRBD1	TRBV5-1	TRBJ2-3
CATMAGQHSNQPQHF	TGTGCCACCATGGCCGGACAACATAGCAATCAGCCCCAGCATTTT	.	.	TRBV15	TRBJ1-5
CARSSTSGGAGEQFF	TGCGCCAGAAGCTCGACTAGCGGGGGGGCAGGCGAGCAGTTCTTC	few	TRBD2	TRBV5-1	TRBJ2-1
CASTENTEAFF	TGTGCCAGCACTGAGAACACTGAAGCTTTCTTT	.	.	TRBV2	TRBJ1-1
CASSPTDKTGTEAFF	TGTGCCAGCAGCCCGACAGACAAAACGGGCACTGAAGCTTTCTTT	many	.	TRBV7-9	TRBJ1-1
CASSLKGTVLAGGTDTQYF	TGTGCCAGCAGCTTGAAAGGGACGGTTCTAGCGGGGGGCACAGATACGCAGTATTTT	once	TRBD2	TRBV5-6	TRBJ2-3
CASSQDPVGTGGKTDTQYF	TGCGCCAGCAGCCAAGATCCGGTAGGGACAGGGGGCAAGACAGATACGCAGTATTTT	.	TRBD1	TRBV4-3	TRBJ2-3
CASKTGGGNQPQHF	TGTGCCAGCAAGACAGGGGGCGGCAATCAGCCCCAGCATTTT	many	TRBD1	TRBV28	TRBJ1-5
CASRGTGYGEQYF	TGTGCCAGCCGCGGGACAGGGTATGGAGAGCAGTACTTC	few	TRBD1	TRBV6-1	TRBJ2-7
CASSMKSAPPYNEQFF	TGTGCCAGTAGTATGAAATCCGCACCCCCTTACAATGAGCAGTTCTTC	few	.	TRBV19	TRBJ2-1
CASSSGQGRNQPQHF	TGTGCCAGCAGTTCAGGACAGGGAAGGAATCAGCCCCAGCATTTT	many	TRBD1	TRBV6-5	TRBJ1-5
CASSEQGSPSGANVLTF	TGTGCCAGCAGCGAACAGGGTTCTCCCTCTGGGGCCAACGTCCTGACTTTC	few	.	TRBV9	TRBJ2-6
CASSASSGIGDKNIQYF	TGTGCCAGCAGTGCATCGAGCGGGATAGGGGACAAAAACATTCAGTACTTC	.	TRBD2	TRBV12-3/TRBV12-4	TRBJ2-4
CASSQDRGRTETQYF	TGTGCCAGCAGCCAAGATCGAGGGCGGACAGAGACCCAGTACTTC	few	.	TRBV4-3	TRBJ2-5